The T cell receptor beta chain described here comes from a study of blood T cell repertoires in COVID-19 (dated by TCRdb to about 2020). About the study as a whole: The collaborator samples originated in the United States, Italy and Spain and spanned the acute and convalescent phases of COVID-19. The material from the prospective study consisted of cDNA or gDNA derived from T cells, B-cell-depleted T cells, or PBMCs. Deeply sampled blood TCRbeta repertoires from subjects exposed to, actively infected with, or recovered from COVID-19 were included in the dataset. The repertoires were released in a freely available public database meant as a resource for research on the immune response to SARS-CoV-2. The samples were drawn from the first 160 participants of the ongoing ImmuneRACE study and from 1,254 subjects provided by 6 global collaborators. Nearly every sample came with metadata listing a de-identified subject ID, COVID-19 status, age in years and sex. HLA class I and class II types, where available, came from metadata supplied by the sample provider rather than from assay-based typing.

TCRbeta CDR3 regions were amplified from genomic DNA using the immunoSEQ Assay, a bias-controlled multiplex PCR. Concerning the study's data processing: The number of nucleated cells in each sample was estimated by amplification of reference gene primers within the assay. Sequence reads were collapsed and filtered to measure the absolute abundance of every unique TCRbeta CDR3 rearrangement. For each sample, productive Simpson clonality was calculated by taking the square root of Simpson's diversity index across productive rearrangements. TCRdb's version of the immuneACCESS table is confined to in-frame rearrangements and falls short of the full clone set. An unresolved V gene accounts for under half of the shortfall where checked; the remainder is of unknown origin. V, J and clone size are taken as reported in that table, and D and trimming were inferred from the DNA itself. This sample holds about 74,000 clones; just under 85% were observed only once. The top ten clonotypes cover over 30% of the sample.

Via the germline V gene, CDR1 is SGHAT and CDR2 FQNNGV. Deletion took 7 bases off V and 8 bases off J, with a span of 15 bases between the germline ends. The CDR3 contains 14 residues, cysteine and phenylalanine counted. The read is trimmed to its CDR3 DNA, 42 bases read in frame from base 1. Notes on this clone: There is no known antigen for this receptor. One base away there is no much larger clone; base qualities are not given.

Study-wide findings and limitations: The quantity of clinical and demographic metadata differed by source and by participant and was supplied without curation.

Each collaborating institution followed its own protocols to collect whole blood in K2EDTA tubes. For TCRbeta analysis, collaborators shipped samples as frozen whole blood, isolated PBMCs, or DNA extracted from either of those sample types. Sequencing was done on a sample of peripheral blood. The rearranged segments are TRBV11-2 and TRBJ1-6; the D region possibly corresponds to TRBD1 (6 bases align). This clonotype originated in a man between 70 and 80 years old with acute or convalescent COVID-19. At the DNA level, the sequence is TGTGCCAGCACCCAGGGGTCTTTGTATTCACCCCTCCACTTT. Translation gives CASTQGSLYSPLHF. When the CDR3 is completed using the reference TRBV11-2 and TRBJ1-6 genes on either side, the full variable domain is EAGVAQSPRYKIIEKRQSVAFWCNPISGHATLYWYQQILGQGPKLLIQFQNNGVVDDSQLPKDRFSAERLKGVDSTLKIQPAKLEDSAVYLCASTQGSLYSPLHFGNGTRLTVT.